This T cell receptor beta chain emerged from a study of identical twins. Template switching added a universal primer site, and cDNA bore unique molecular identifiers. TCRdb independently ran MiXCR on the 5' RACE reads; one entry per CDR3 protein. The sample records 1.5 million to 2 million distinct CDR3 sequences, about 32% being singletons. The germline CDR1 and CDR2 sequences are SEHNR and FQNEAQ (reference sequence). The CDR3 length is 15 residues. The V end lost 1 base, the J end lost 1 base, and 10 bases lay between the germline ends. This clonotype originated in a newborn girl in good health. The sample was cord blood. This sequence joins TRBV7-9 and TRBJ1-2; D is unresolved. CDR3 protein: CASSLGGFINYGYTF. The CDR3 DNA reads as TGTGCCAGCAGCTTAGGAGGGTTTATTAACTATGGCTACACCTTC.